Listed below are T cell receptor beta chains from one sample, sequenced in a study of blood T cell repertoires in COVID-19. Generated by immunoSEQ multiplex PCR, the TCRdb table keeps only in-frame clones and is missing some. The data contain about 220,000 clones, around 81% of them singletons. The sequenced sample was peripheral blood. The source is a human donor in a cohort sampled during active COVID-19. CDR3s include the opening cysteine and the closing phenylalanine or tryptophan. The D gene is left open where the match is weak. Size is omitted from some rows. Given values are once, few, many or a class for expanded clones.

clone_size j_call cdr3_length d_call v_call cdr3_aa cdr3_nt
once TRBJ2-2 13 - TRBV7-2 CASSRTRAGELFF TGTGCCAGCAGCAGAACTAGGGCCGGGGAGCTGTTTTTT
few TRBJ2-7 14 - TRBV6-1 CASSENIRAGEQYF TGTGCCAGCAGTGAAAATATTCGGGCGGGCGAGCAGTACTTC
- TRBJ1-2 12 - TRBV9 CASSVVNYGYTF TGTGCCAGCAGCGTAGTAAACTATGGCTACACCTTC
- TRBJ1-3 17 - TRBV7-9 CASSPLLTGNSGNTIYF TGTGCCAGCAGCCCCCTACTTACAGGAAACTCTGGAAACACCATATATTTT
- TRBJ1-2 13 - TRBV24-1 CATSGAADYGYTF TGTGCCACCAGTGGGGCAGCTGACTATGGCTACACCTTC
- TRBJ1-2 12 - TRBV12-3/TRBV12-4 CASSLEGVGYTF TGTGCCAGCAGTTTAGAAGGGGTGGGCTACACCTTC
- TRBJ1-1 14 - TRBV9 CASTRGGPGTEAFF TGTGCCAGCACCCGGGGAGGGCCAGGCACTGAAGCTTTCTTT
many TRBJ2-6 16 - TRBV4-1 CASRQGSGSGANVLTF TGCGCCAGTAGGCAGGGCTCCGGCTCTGGGGCCAACGTCCTGACTTTC
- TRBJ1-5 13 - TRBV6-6 CASSYAGNQPQHF TGTGCCAGCAGTTATGCAGGGAATCAGCCCCAGCATTTT
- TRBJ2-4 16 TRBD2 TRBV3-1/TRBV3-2 CASSPGGGRVGNIQYF TGTGCCAGCAGCCCCGGGGGGGGGCGCGTAGGGAACATTCAGTACTTC
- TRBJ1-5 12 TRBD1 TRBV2 CASRRDSQPQHF TGTGCCAGCAGAAGGGACAGTCAGCCCCAGCATTTT
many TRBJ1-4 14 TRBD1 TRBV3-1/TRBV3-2 CASSLQGYREKLFF TGTGCCAGCAGCCTACAGGGGTATCGGGAAAAACTGTTTTTT
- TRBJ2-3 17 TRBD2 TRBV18 CASSPRTSGRGTDTQYF TGTGCCAGCTCACCCCGGACTAGCGGGAGAGGTACAGATACGCAGTATTTT
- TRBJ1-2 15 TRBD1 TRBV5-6 CASSLEGARGYGYTF TGTGCCAGCAGCTTGGAGGGGGCGCGGGGCTATGGCTACACCTTC
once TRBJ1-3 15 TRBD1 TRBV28 CASSLGTGVGNTIYF TGTGCCAGCAGTTTGGGGACAGGGGTCGGAAACACCATATATTTT
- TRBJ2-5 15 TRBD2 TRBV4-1 CASSLGLAGRETQYF TGCGCCAGCAGCCTGGGACTAGCGGGAAGGGAGACCCAGTACTTC
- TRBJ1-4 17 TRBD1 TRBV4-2 CASSHPIGGGQGGKLFF TGTGCCAGCAGCCATCCTATAGGGGGGGGACAGGGAGGAAAACTGTTTTTT
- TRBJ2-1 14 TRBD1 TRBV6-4 CASSVLQGPGEQFF TGTGCCAGCAGTGTTCTACAGGGGCCAGGGGAGCAGTTCTTC
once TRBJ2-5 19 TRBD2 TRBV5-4 CASSPSPSLAGGDQETQYF TGTGCCAGCAGCCCATCCCCCTCCCTAGCGGGGGGAGACCAAGAGACCCAGTACTTC
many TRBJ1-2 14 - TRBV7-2 CASSSGGDLYGYTF TGTGCCAGCAGCTCGGGGGGGGACCTCTATGGCTACACCTTC
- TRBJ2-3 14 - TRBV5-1 CASSLRGSTDTQYF TGCGCCAGCAGCTTGCGAGGTAGCACAGATACGCAGTATTTT
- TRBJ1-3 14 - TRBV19 CASNTRGLGNTIYF TGTGCCAGTAACACCCGAGGGCTGGGAAACACCATATATTTT
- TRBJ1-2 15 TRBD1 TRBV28 CASSLLRTGGGGYTF TGTGCCAGCAGTCTCCTCCGGACAGGGGGAGGTGGCTACACCTTC
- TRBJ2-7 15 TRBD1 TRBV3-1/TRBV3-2 CASSQGTGIGYEQYF TGTGCCAGCAGCCAAGGGACAGGGATCGGCTACGAGCAGTACTTC
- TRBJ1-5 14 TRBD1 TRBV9 CASSGGQGDQPQHF TGTGCCAGCAGCGGGGGACAGGGGGATCAGCCCCAGCATTTT
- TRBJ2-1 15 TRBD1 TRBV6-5 CASSFRTGGFHEQFF TGTGCCAGCAGTTTCCGGACAGGGGGCTTTCATGAGCAGTTCTTC
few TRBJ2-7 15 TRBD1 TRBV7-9 CASSLTGTGALKQYF TGTGCCAGCAGCTTAACCGGGACAGGGGCTTTAAAACAGTACTTC
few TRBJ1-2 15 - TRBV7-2 CASSLAVRGAYGYTF TGTGCCAGCAGCTTAGCGGTACGGGGGGCCTATGGCTACACCTTC
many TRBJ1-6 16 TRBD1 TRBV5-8 CASSRRQGLYNSPLHF TGTGCCAGCAGCCGTCGACAGGGCCTCTATAATTCACCCCTCCACTTT
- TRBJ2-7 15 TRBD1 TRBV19 CASSIRQGESYEQYF TGTGCCAGTAGTATTAGGCAGGGGGAATCCTACGAGCAGTACTTC